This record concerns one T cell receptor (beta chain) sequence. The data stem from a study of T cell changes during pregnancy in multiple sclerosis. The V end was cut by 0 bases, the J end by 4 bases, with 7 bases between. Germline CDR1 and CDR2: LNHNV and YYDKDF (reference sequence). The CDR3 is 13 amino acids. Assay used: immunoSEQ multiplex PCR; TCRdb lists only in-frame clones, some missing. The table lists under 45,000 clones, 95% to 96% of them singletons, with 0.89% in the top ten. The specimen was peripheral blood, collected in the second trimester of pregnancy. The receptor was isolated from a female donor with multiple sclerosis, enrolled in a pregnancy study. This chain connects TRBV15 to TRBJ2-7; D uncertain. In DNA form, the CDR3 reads TGTGCCACCAGCAGAGATTTATCGTACGAGCAGTACTTC. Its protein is CATSRDLSYEQYF.